These 19 T cell receptor beta chains were sequenced from one sample in a study of follicular helper T cells after annual influenza vaccination. Repertoires were generated with immunoSEQ multiplex PCR, while TCRdb's copy carries only in-frame clones and drops some. In the table there are some 14,000 clones, about four fifths of which are singletons. The time point here: 2015-2016 season, pre-vaccination. Sample: CXCR5- memory CD4+ T cells sorted from blood, taken on the day of influenza vaccination. The receptors derive from an adult who received the influenza vaccine.

V is TRBV7-9 and J is TRBJ1-1; 9 nucleotides align to TRBD1. The CDR3 runs to 18 residues. The germline CDR1 and CDR2 sequences are SEHNR and FQNEAQ (reference sequence). V was pared by 4 bases and J by 1 base, with 13 bases of the junction left unmatched. CDR3 bases: TGTGCCAGCAGCTCGCACCCTACAGGGGGCGAGTGGAACACTGAAGCTTTCTTT. Translation: CASSSHPTGGEWNTEAFF.

This clone was counted between two and nine times. The chain uses TRBV18 and TRBJ2-7; 9 positions agree with TRBD2. CDR1 is KGHSH, CDR2 LQKENI, per germline. V gave up 5 bases and J gave up 0 bases; unmatched junction bases: 2. CDR3 size: 14 residues. CDR3 sequence: CASSSTSGSYEQYF. CDR3 bases: TGTGCCAGCTCATCGACTAGCGGCTCCTACGAGCAGTACTTC.

J is TRBJ2-1 and V is TRBV7-2; possibly TRBD2 for D (6 bases). The CDR3 contains 14 residues. Germline CDR1 SGHTA, CDR2 FQGNSA. The V and J ends lost 2 bases and 4 bases respectively, with 9 bases between them. CDR3 in DNA: TGTGCCAGCAGCTTAATGCGGGATTACAATGAGCAGTTCTTC. The encoded protein is CASSLMRDYNEQFF. Variable domain in full (rest from reference TRBV7-2 and TRBJ2-1): GAGVSQSPSNKVTEKGKDVELRCDPISGHTALYWYRQSLGQGLEFLIYFQGNSAPDKSGLPSDRFSAERTGGSVSTLTIQRTQQEDSAVYLCASSLMRDYNEQFFGPGTRLTVL.

This clone was picked up one time. This chain joins TRBV7-7 and TRBJ2-1; 10 nucleotides match TRBD2. The junction had 14 bases not matched to a gene; V was cut back by 5 bases and J by 10 bases. CDR1 and CDR2 from the germline V gene are SSHAT and FNYEAQ (reference sequence). The CDR3 is 16 amino acids. The DNA for the CDR3 is TGTGCCAGCAGCCTATTACCTAGCGGGGGCCCCCGGGAGCAGTTCTTC. It specifies CASSLLPSGGPREQFF.

This clone was picked up one time. The rearrangement uses TRBV7-9 and TRBJ2-5; the match to TRBD2 covers 9 bases. The V gene end was trimmed by 5 bases and the J gene end by 5 bases; junction bases not matched to a gene: 12. This CDR3 contains 16 residues. From germline, CDR1 is SEHNR and CDR2 FQNEAQ (reference sequence). This chain's CDR3 is CASSAPWRGGSETQYF. The DNA of the CDR3 is TGTGCCAGCAGCGCCCCCTGGCGGGGGGGTTCCGAGACCCAGTACTTC.

The sample holds one count of this clone. This CDR3 reads CASSLEGTQYF. The CDR3 DNA follows: TGTGCCAGCAGTTTAGAGGGGACCCAGTACTTC. The chain has TRBV28 and TRBJ2-5; perhaps TRBD2 as D (5 bases). The CDR3 sequence is 11 residues long. Trimming took off 2 bases at V and 7 bases at J, with 5 bases between the two ends. From germline, CDR1 is MDHEN and CDR2 SYDVKM.

The chain uses TRBV28 and TRBJ2-5, with TRBD2 matching over 7 bases. CDR3 length: 15 residues. Germline V gene sequence: CDR1 MDHEN, CDR2 SYDVKM. The J segment lost 0 bases and the V segment lost 7 bases, leaving 8 bases of the junction unmatched. In DNA form, the CDR3 reads TGTGCCAGCACGGGCGGGGGACCTGACCAAGAGACCCAGTACTTC. Translation: CASTGGGPDQETQYF.

This clone was seen a handful of times. The chain links TRBV14 to TRBJ2-7; the match to TRBD2 covers 11 bases. Germline CDR1 SGHDN, CDR2 FVKESK. Trimming at V came to 5 bases and at J to 5 bases, leaving 5 bases not matched to a gene. This CDR3 is built from 14 residues. CDR3 in DNA: TGTGCCAGCAGCGTTAGCGGGGGGGCCCACGAGCAGTACTTC. Amino acids: CASSVSGGAHEQYF.

This chain connects TRBV5-1 to TRBJ2-1, with D tentatively TRBD2 (5 bases). The germline CDR1 and CDR2 sequences are SGHRS and YFSETQ. The CDR3 length is 17 residues. The V end lost 0 bases, the J end lost 0 bases, and 13 bases lay between the germline ends. CDR3 amino acids: CASSLARSADSYNEQFF. For the CDR3, the DNA is TGCGCCAGCAGCTTGGCCCGTTCAGCGGACTCCTACAATGAGCAGTTCTTC.

Here the CDR3 reads CASTIQGGNTGELFF. The CDR3 DNA is TGTGCCAGCACCATTCAGGGGGGTAACACCGGGGAGCTGTTTTTT. This sequence joins TRBV7-2 and TRBJ2-2, with D tentatively TRBD1 (7 bases). The CDR3 sequence is 15 residues long. CDR1 and CDR2 from the germline V gene are SGHTA and FQGNSA. V gave up 7 bases and J gave up 2 bases, with 14 bases separating them.

The chain carries TRBV6-6 and TRBJ1-1; D gene ambiguous. V shed 4 bases and J shed 1 base, with 7 bases lying between them. The CDR3 length is 13 residues. CDR1 MNHNY and CDR2 SVGAGI come from the germline V gene (reference sequence). The CDR3 nucleotides are TGTGCCAGCAGTTTAAGGACGAACACTGAAGCTTTCTTT. This codes for CASSLRTNTEAFF.

The V and J genes are TRBV2 and TRBJ1-5; the D is unclear. Trimming pared 3 bases from V and 1 base from J, leaving 10 bases between. This CDR3 contains 15 residues. Germline CDR1 and CDR2: SNHLY and FYNNEI. The CDR3 loop is CASSEEGLSNQPQHF. The CDR3 DNA reads as TGTGCCAGCAGTGAGGAGGGTCTGAGCAATCAGCCCCAGCATTTT. Supplemented by reference TRBV2 and TRBJ1-5, the full variable domain reads EPEVTQTPSHQVTQMGQEVILRCVPISNHLYFYWYRQILGQKVEFLVSFYNNEISEKSEIFDDQFSVERPDGSNFTLKIRSTKLEDSAMYFCASSEEGLSNQPQHFGDGTRLSIL.

This clone was detected only once. The V gene is TRBV12-2, the J gene TRBJ1-2; TRBD1 was called by the table and not checked on the DNA. TRBV12-2 is noted as a pseudogene. There are 19 residues in the CDR3. The CDR3 sequence: CASLSEASRTGAGDYGYTF. The CDR3 nucleotides read TGTGCAAGCCTTAGTGAAGCTTCTCGAACAGGGGCTGGAGACTATGGCTACACCTTC.

The gene calls are TRBV10-3 and TRBJ2-7, with D possibly matching TRBD2 (5 bases). Germline assignment: CDR1 ENHRY and CDR2 SYGVKD. Trimming cost V 2 bases and J 0 bases, with 11 bases left between them. This CDR3 is built from 15 residues. CDR3 nucleotide sequence: TGTGCCATCAGTGAGGATGGAGGAAGCTCCTACGAGCAGTACTTC. Encoded protein: CAISEDGGSSYEQYF.

A single count supports this clone. The chain employs TRBV4-1 and TRBJ1-3, with a possible D match to TRBD1 (5 bases). The CDR3 is made up of 16 amino acids. The V and J ends lost 2 bases and 4 bases respectively, with 15 bases between them. Germline V CDR1 and CDR2: MGHRA, YSYEKL. The CDR3 region has the DNA TGCGCCAGCAGCCAACCAAGCAGGGCTACGGGAAACACCATATATTTT. Its protein is CASSQPSRATGNTIYF.

The chain carries TRBV28 and TRBJ2-4, with D possibly TRBD1 on 7 matching bases. V shed 3 bases and J shed 4 bases, with 13 bases lying between them. The CDR3 extends over 15 amino acids. The V gene's germline CDR1 is MDHEN and CDR2 SYDVKM. CDR3 sequence: CASSFGGQLKNIQYF. CDR3 DNA sequence: TGTGCCAGCAGTTTCGGGGGACAGTTGAAAAACATTCAGTACTTC.

J is TRBJ2-5 and V is TRBV11-3, with 13 bases lining up with TRBD2. From germline, CDR1 is SGHNT and CDR2 YENEEA. The V and J ends lost 2 bases and 2 bases, in that order; junction bases with no gene match: 5. This CDR3 has 17 residues. DNA of the CDR3: TGTGCCAGCAGCTTAAAGTGGACTAGCGGGGGACAAGAGACCCAGTACTTC. This sequence encodes CASSLKWTSGGQETQYF.

In its sample, this clone was seen once. The gene calls are TRBV11-2 and TRBJ1-5; weak D call: TRBD1 (6 bases). Germline CDR1 reads SGHAT; CDR2 reads FQNNGV. Trimming removed 2 bases from V and 1 base from J, with 12 bases in between. The CDR3 consists of 16 residues. CDR3: CASSLSAGASNQPQHF. The DNA for the CDR3 is TGTGCCAGCAGCTTATCAGCAGGGGCGAGCAATCAGCCCCAGCATTTT.

V gene TRBV28 combines with J gene TRBJ1-5; 7 bases are a match to TRBD1. Germline CDR1 and CDR2: MDHEN and SYDVKM. The CDR3 is 17 amino acids. V was pared by 6 bases and J by 1 base, with 12 bases of the junction left unmatched. CDR3 in DNA: TGTGCCAGCAGGCGGACAGGCCTGGCCTCGAGCAATCAGCCCCAGCATTTT. It is translated as CASRRTGLASSNQPQHF.